This T cell receptor beta chain was documented in a study of blood T cell repertoires in COVID-19. Turning to this clone: Within the sample, other DNA sequences also encode this same CDR3.

The study recruited people aged about 18 to 90 years across about 25 US areas. Assignments of participants to cohorts depended upon their own reported clinical history. Within 2 weeks of study entry, exposed participants had contacted a PCR-confirmed or clinician-diagnosed COVID-19 case. Data came from immunoSEQ multiplex PCR; TCRdb stores just in-frame clones and leaves some out. The sample contains 250,000 to 350,000 clones, roughly 86% of which appear only once. This CDR3 has 13 residues. Germline loops: CDR1 SGHRS, CDR2 YFSETQ. V shed 0 bases and J shed 1 base, with 4 bases lying between them. The J gene is TRBJ1-1, the V gene TRBV5-1, with D hard to call. Source material: PBMCs or T cells enriched from blood (not recorded which). This clonotype originated in a woman in her fifties or sixties who had been exposed to COVID-19. In nucleotides, the CDR3 is TGCGCCAGCAGCTTGGGAGAGAACACTGAAGCTTTCTTT. Its protein product is CASSLGENTEAFF.